These 6 T cell receptor beta chains came from one sample sequenced in a study of T-cell reconstitution after alpha-beta-depleted transplantation in children. It was with unique molecular identifiers that the TCRbeta library was prepared. MiXCR, applied by TCRdb to the PCR reads, yields one record per CDR3 protein. The sample shows a few hundred thousand distinct CDR3 sequences, about a fifth of them seen only once. The material sequenced was PBMCs from the stem cell graft donor, taken from the stem cell graft. The receptors shown here come from a human donor who donated a stem cell graft to a child with acute myeloid leukemia.

The V and J genes are TRBV5-1 and TRBJ1-1, with TRBD1 matching 10 bases. The length of the CDR3 is 16 residues. From germline, CDR1 is SGHRS and CDR2 YFSETQ. V lost 3 bases, J lost 1 base, and 6 bases stayed unmatched. The CDR3, as DNA: TGCGCCAGCAGCTGGGGACAGGGGTTAAAGAACACTGAAGCTTTCTTT. Encoded protein: CASSWGQGLKNTEAFF. Looking up the rest from reference TRBV5-1 and TRBJ1-1 gives the full variable domain: KAGVTQTPRYLIKTRGQQVTLSCSPISGHRSVSWYQQTPGQGLQFLFEYFSETQRNKGNFPGRFSGRQFSNSRSEMNVSTLELGDSALYLCASSWGQGLKNTEAFFGQGTRLTVV.

V usage is TRBV20-1 and J usage is TRBJ2-7; 7 bases are shared with TRBD2. The CDR3 contains 13 residues. The V segment lost 5 bases and the J segment 0 bases; nucleotides outside the gene matches: 4. Germline values: CDR1 DFQATT, CDR2 SNEGSKA (reference sequence). The CDR3 sequence is CSAYRGSSYEQYF. CDR3 sequence (DNA): TGCAGTGCTTACCGCGGGAGCTCCTACGAGCAGTACTTC.

The V and J genes are TRBV28 and TRBJ1-5, with TRBD1 matching 8 bases. The junction had 7 bases not matched to a gene; V was cut back by 6 bases and J by 0 bases. Per the germline V gene, CDR1 is MDHEN and CDR2 is SYDVKM. The CDR3 covers 16 residues. CDR3 protein: CASRSGGRYSNQPQHF. DNA of the CDR3: TGTGCCAGCAGGTCAGGGGGCCGATATAGCAATCAGCCCCAGCATTTT.

The genes are TRBV5-6 and TRBJ2-5; 8 bases map to TRBD2. Trimming removed 2 bases from V and 4 bases from J; junction bases left unmatched: 7. The CDR3 is 15 amino acids. Germline V gene sequence: CDR1 SGHDT, CDR2 YYEEEE. Here the CDR3 reads CASSFSGSAGETQYF. CDR3 coding DNA: TGTGCCAGCAGCTTCAGCGGGAGTGCCGGAGAGACCCAGTACTTC. Supplemented by reference TRBV5-6 and TRBJ2-5, the full variable domain reads DAGVTQSPTHLIKTRGQQVTLRCSPKSGHDTVSWYQQALGQGPQFIFQYYEEEERQRGNFPDRFSGHQFPNYSSELNVNALLLGDSALYLCASSFSGSAGETQYFGPGTRLLVL.

This clonotype has only a few counts. This chain links TRBV15 with TRBJ1-6; weak D call: TRBD1 (6 bases). CDR3 length equals 16 residues. Per the germline V gene, CDR1 is LNHNV and CDR2 is YYDKDF (reference sequence). Trimming cost V 0 bases and J 5 bases, with 11 bases left between them. The CDR3 nucleotides are TGTGCCACCAGCAGAGAAGGGGGTAATAATAATTCACCCCTCCACTTT. It is translated as CATSREGGNNNSPLHF.

This chain connects TRBV7-2 to TRBJ2-3, with 8 bases matching TRBD1. This CDR3 has 16 amino acids. The V gene end was trimmed by 1 base and the J gene end by 6 bases; junction bases not matched to a gene: 9. Germline V CDR1 and CDR2: SGHTA, FQGNSA. CDR3 loop: CASSLELQGAKDTQYF. The CDR3 bases are TGTGCCAGCAGCTTAGAGCTGCAGGGGGCGAAGGATACGCAGTATTTT.